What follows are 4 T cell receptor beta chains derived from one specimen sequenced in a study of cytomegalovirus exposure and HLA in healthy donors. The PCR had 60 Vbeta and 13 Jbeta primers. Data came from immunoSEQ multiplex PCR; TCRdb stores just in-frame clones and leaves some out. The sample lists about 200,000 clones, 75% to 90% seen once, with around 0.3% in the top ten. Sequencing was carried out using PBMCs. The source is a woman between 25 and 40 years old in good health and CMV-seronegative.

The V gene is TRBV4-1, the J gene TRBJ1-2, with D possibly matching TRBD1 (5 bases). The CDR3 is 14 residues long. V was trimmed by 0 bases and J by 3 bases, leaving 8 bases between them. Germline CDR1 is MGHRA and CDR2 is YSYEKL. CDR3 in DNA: TGCGCCAGCAGCCAAGATTTAGGGGACTATGGCTACACCTTC. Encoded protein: CASSQDLGDYGYTF.

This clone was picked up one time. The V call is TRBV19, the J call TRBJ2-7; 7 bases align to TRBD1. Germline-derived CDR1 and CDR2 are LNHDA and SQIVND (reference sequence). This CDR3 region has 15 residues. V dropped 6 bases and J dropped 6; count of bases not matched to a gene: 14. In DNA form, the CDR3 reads TGTGCCAGTAGCACCCCGGGACAGCCGGTAGGCGAGCAGTACTTC. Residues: CASSTPGQPVGEQYF.

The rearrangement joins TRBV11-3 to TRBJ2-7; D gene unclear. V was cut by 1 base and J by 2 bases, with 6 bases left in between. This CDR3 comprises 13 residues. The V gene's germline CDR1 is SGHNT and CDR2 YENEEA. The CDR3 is CASSLGRTYEQYF. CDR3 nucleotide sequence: TGTGCCAGCAGCTTAGGCAGAACCTACGAGCAGTACTTC.

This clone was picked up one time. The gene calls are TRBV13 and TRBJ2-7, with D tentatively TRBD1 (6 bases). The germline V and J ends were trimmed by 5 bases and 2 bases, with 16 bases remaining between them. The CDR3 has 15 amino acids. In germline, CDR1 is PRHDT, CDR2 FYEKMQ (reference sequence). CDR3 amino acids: CASSTRGTLPYEQYF. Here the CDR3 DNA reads TGTGCCAGCAGCACTAGGGGGACCCTTCCCTACGAGCAGTACTTC.